Following are 19 T cell receptor beta chains from one sample sequenced in a study of CD8 T cells in ankylosing spondylitis. One entry per CDR3 protein, called by TCRdb with MiXCR from the 5' RACE reads. The sample comprises some 270,000 distinct CDR3 sequences, more than 25% of which are singletons, and 4% to 5.5% rests with the top ten. The source material was blood, either unsorted or a sorted T cell fraction (not recorded which). All receptors derive from a male donor with ankylosing spondylitis or in good health (not recorded which).

This chain uses TRBV20-1 with TRBJ2-4; D uncertain. Germline CDR1 is DFQATT and CDR2 is SNEGSKA (reference sequence). The CDR3 extends over 15 amino acids. Trimming pared 1 base from V and 0 bases from J, leaving 10 bases between. The CDR3 region has the DNA TGCAGTGCTAGAGGCCCGGGTTTAGCCAAAAACATTCAGTACTTC. Its protein is CSARGPGLAKNIQYF.

This clonotype has only a few counts. The gene calls are TRBV20-1 and TRBJ1-3, with 10 nucleotides matching TRBD1. The germline gives CDR1 DFQATT, CDR2 SNEGSKA (reference sequence). This CDR3 contains 17 residues. V trimming: 6 bases; J trimming: 2 bases; junction bases outside the gene matches: 13. The CDR3 coding sequence is TGCAGTGCGAGAAACCGGGACAGGGGATTGACTGGAAACACCATATATTTT. Its translation is CSARNRDRGLTGNTIYF.

In this sample, this clonotype turned up a few times. The chain carries TRBV5-1 and TRBJ2-3; D is perhaps TRBD1 or TRBD2 (6 bases each). This CDR3 spans 15 amino acids. Trimming cost V 4 bases and J 4 bases, with 16 bases left between them. The germline CDR1 and CDR2 sequences are SGHRS and YFSETQ. Here the CDR3 reads CASSPGSGAADTQYF. The CDR3 coding sequence is TGCGCCAGCAGCCCCGGTTCGGGGGCCGCAGATACGCAGTATTTT. Full variable domain (missing parts from reference TRBV5-1 and TRBJ2-3): KAGVTQTPRYLIKTRGQQVTLSCSPISGHRSVSWYQQTPGQGLQFLFEYFSETQRNKGNFPGRFSGRQFSNSRSEMNVSTLELGDSALYLCASSPGSGAADTQYFGPGTRLTVL.

This clonotype showed up just a few times. The chain is built from TRBV6-5 and TRBJ2-5; D unclear. CDR3 length equals 14 residues. Germline V CDR1 and CDR2: MNHEY, SVGAGI. The germline V and J ends were trimmed by 4 bases and 4 bases, with 13 bases remaining between them. The CDR3 protein is CASSSRAKGETQYF. CDR3 in DNA: TGTGCCAGCAGTTCCCGGGCCAAAGGAGAGACCCAGTACTTC.

The chain joins TRBV7-6 to TRBJ2-3; D not resolved. The CDR3 spans 15 residues. V lost 2 bases, J lost 2 bases, and 11 bases lay in between. The germline CDR1 and CDR2 sequences are SGHVS and FNYEAQ. The CDR3 nucleotides read TGTGCCAGCAGCTTACGGGTCCGACTCACAGATACGCAGTATTTT. Its protein product is CASSLRVRLTDTQYF.

The V and J genes are TRBV9 and TRBJ2-7; 10 nucleotides line up with TRBD1. The V gene end was trimmed by 3 bases and the J gene end by 0 bases; junction bases not matched to a gene: 3. Germline V gene lookup returns CDR1 SGDLS and CDR2 YYNGEE. This CDR3 is 15 amino acids long. Written as DNA, the CDR3 is TGTGCCAGCAGCGCGGGACAGGGGAGCTCCTACGAGCAGTACTTC. This sequence encodes CASSAGQGSSYEQYF.

CDR3 bases: TGTGCCAGTAGTACTGTGGGGGTTGGCAATCAGCCCCAGCATTTT. Translation gives CASSTVGVGNQPQHF. The chain has TRBV19 and TRBJ1-5; possibly TRBD1 for D (5 bases). Germline V gene sequence: CDR1 LNHDA, CDR2 SQIVND (reference sequence). Deletions cut 4 bases from V and 2 bases from J, with 12 bases between. The CDR3 sequence is 15 residues long.

The chain recombines TRBV7-7 with TRBJ2-3; TRBD2 agrees at 8 bases. The V gene's germline CDR1 is SSHAT and CDR2 FNYEAQ (reference sequence). The ends lost 4 bases at V and 2 bases at J; junction bases unmatched: 5. The CDR3 has 15 amino acids. CDR3: CASSSRGGYTDTQYF. CDR3 DNA: TGTGCCAGCAGCTCCCGCGGGGGGTACACAGATACGCAGTATTTT.

V is TRBV7-6 and J is TRBJ2-7; D possibly uses TRBD1 or TRBD2 (6 bases each). V gave up 8 bases and J gave up 3 bases, with 14 bases separating them. CDR1 is SGHVS, CDR2 FNYEAQ, per germline. This CDR3 spans 13 amino acids. The CDR3 DNA reads as TGTGCCAGCTCTTCGGGGGCCCTCTACGAGCAGTACTTC. Translating it yields CASSSGALYEQYF. The full variable domain, with the rest looked up from reference TRBV7-6 and TRBJ2-7, is GAGVSQSPRYKVTKRGQDVALRCDPISGHVSLYWYRQALGQGPEFLTYFNYEAQQDKSGLPNDRFSAERPEGSISTLTIQRTEQRDSAMYRCASSSGALYEQYFGPGTRLTVT.

The chain links TRBV2 to TRBJ1-6; D ambiguous. The CDR3 is 14 residues long. The V end lost 4 bases, the J end lost 7 bases, and 11 bases lay between the germline ends. Germline CDR1 is SNHLY and CDR2 is FYNNEI. CDR3 loop: CASSATERNSPLHF. CDR3 coding DNA: TGTGCCAGCAGTGCGACTGAACGGAATTCACCCCTCCACTTT.

This rearrangement joins TRBV6-5 to TRBJ2-5; D is ambiguous. The length of the CDR3 is 14 residues. Trimming cost V 0 bases and J 3 bases, with 8 bases left between them. Germline-derived CDR1 and CDR2 are MNHEY and SVGAGI. CDR3 residues: CASSYSGSKETQYF. DNA of the CDR3: TGTGCCAGCAGTTACTCCGGCAGCAAAGAGACCCAGTACTTC.

V gene TRBV7-9 combines with J gene TRBJ2-5, with TRBD1 matching 10 bases. The V gene end was trimmed by 7 bases and the J gene end by 5 bases; junction bases not matched to a gene: 10. The CDR3 consists of 15 residues. Germline-derived CDR1 and CDR2 are SEHNR and FQNEAQ (reference sequence). The CDR3 DNA reads TGTGCCAGCACCCCCTCGGGACAGGGGATGGAGACCCAGTACTTC. This sequence encodes CASTPSGQGMETQYF.

This clonotype came up a few times. This sequence joins TRBV20-1 and TRBJ2-3; 8 bases fit TRBD2. Trimming cost V 3 bases and J 1 base; bases outside gene matches: 6. The CDR3 spans 15 residues. CDR1 is DFQATT, CDR2 SNEGSKA, per germline (reference sequence). The CDR3 coding sequence is TGCAGTGCTAGCATCGGGGGGGCTGGCACAGATACGCAGTATTTT. This gives the protein CSASIGGAGTDTQYF.

This chain connects TRBV12-3 or TRBV12-4 to TRBJ2-1, with 12 bases lining up with TRBD2. There are 17 residues in the CDR3. The V segment lost 4 bases and the J segment 6 bases; nucleotides outside the gene matches: 10. CDR3: CASSSDRGLAGLNEQFF. The CDR3 DNA reads TGTGCCAGCAGTTCCGACCGCGGACTAGCGGGGCTCAATGAGCAGTTCTTC.

The rearrangement links TRBV7-6 to TRBJ2-3; D not resolved. V dropped 1 base and J dropped 4 bases, with 6 bases sitting between them. The CDR3 is 13 residues long. From germline, CDR1 is SGHVS and CDR2 FNYEAQ. The CDR3 DNA sequence: TGTGCCAGCAGCTTAGACTTGGCAGATACGCAGTATTTT. It yields the protein CASSLDLADTQYF.

The sample holds a few counts of this clonotype. The V gene is TRBV12-3 or TRBV12-4, the J gene TRBJ2-1, with 8 bases matching TRBD2. This CDR3 region has 15 residues. Unmatched junction bases numbered 6, after V lost 8 bases and J lost 0 bases. The CDR3 sequence: CASQQSGSSYNEQFF. CDR3 DNA sequence: TGTGCCAGCCAACAAAGCGGGAGCTCCTACAATGAGCAGTTCTTC.

The rearrangement uses TRBV20-1 and TRBJ2-1; maybe TRBD2 (6 bases). CDR1 is DFQATT and CDR2 is SNEGSKA in the germline V gene (reference sequence). The CDR3 has 14 residues. Trimming pared 1 base from V and 4 bases from J, leaving 11 bases between. CDR3 residues: CSARGLAVYNEQFF. DNA for the CDR3: TGCAGTGCTAGAGGGTTAGCGGTATACAATGAGCAGTTCTTC.

This clonotype was counted a few times. The chain couples TRBV6-5 to TRBJ2-5; a weak D match, TRBD2 (6 bases). The CDR3 has 14 amino acids. Germline CDR1 is MNHEY and CDR2 is SVGAGI. V was shortened by 2 bases and J by 5 bases, with 12 bases between the two germline ends. DNA of the CDR3: TGTGCCAGCAGTTACGTCGGGAGTGGGGAGACCCAGTACTTC. Encoded protein: CASSYVGSGETQYF.

The genes are TRBV12-3 or TRBV12-4 and TRBJ2-1; D ambiguous. V was cut by 10 bases and J by 9 bases, with 10 bases left in between. There are 10 residues in the CDR3. CDR3 loop: CATSDTEQFF. The CDR3 region has the DNA TGTGCCACATCTGACACTGAGCAGTTCTTC.